The rows below give T cell receptor beta chains drawn from one sample of a study of blood T cell repertoires in COVID-19. The method was immunoSEQ multiplex PCR; TCRdb's version includes in-frame clones alone and lacks a portion of them. This table holds 200,000 or so clones, about nine tenths found once. The sequencing sample was made of peripheral blood. The receptor source for this set is a man in his fifties or sixties with acute or convalescent COVID-19. CDR3s include the opening cysteine and the closing phenylalanine or tryptophan. Fields, in order: J gene, V gene, CDR3 protein.

j_call: TRBJ1-2; v_call: TRBV4-1; cdr3_aa: CASSRGQLGYTF
j_call: TRBJ1-3; v_call: TRBV7-9; cdr3_aa: CASSLGLGNTIYF
j_call: TRBJ2-6; v_call: TRBV9; cdr3_aa: CASSPRDRGVSSAGANVLTF
j_call: TRBJ1-2; v_call: TRBV3-1/TRBV3-2; cdr3_aa: CASSQAGGGEGYGYTF
j_call: TRBJ2-7; v_call: TRBV9; cdr3_aa: CASSVNPGTGYEQYF
j_call: TRBJ2-2; v_call: TRBV27; cdr3_aa: CASSFMGGWAGELFF
j_call: TRBJ2-2; v_call: TRBV3-1/TRBV3-2; cdr3_aa: CASSQLGGFAGELFF
j_call: TRBJ2-3; v_call: TRBV5-1; cdr3_aa: CASSLGGRGDTQYF
j_call: TRBJ2-1; v_call: TRBV13; cdr3_aa: CASSLSGTSGLREQFF
j_call: TRBJ2-6; v_call: TRBV19; cdr3_aa: CASRDGSSGANVLTF